This TCR beta chain was sequenced for a study of neurological immune-mediated disorders. This clonotype came up many times. Every sequencing run drew on 15-18 subjects and yielded over 170 million TCR-beta sequences. TCRdb redid the calling of the 5' RACE reads with MiXCR, one entry per CDR3 protein. This repertoire shows about 36,000 distinct CDR3 sequences, 10% found once; its top ten account for about 6.6%. The sample was PBMCs. The source is a woman younger than 45 with HTLV-1-associated myelopathy (HAM/TSP).

The CDR3 DNA reads TGTGCCAGCAGCTGGCGGATGACTAGCGGGGGGGCAAGAACTAGCACAGATACGCAGTATTTT. This translates into CASSWRMTSGGARTSTDTQYF. The chain combines TRBV7-8 with TRBJ2-3, with 14 bases fitting TRBD2. With V trimmed by 4 bases and J by 0 bases, 15 bases remained unmatched. Germline V gene data show CDR1 as SGHVS and CDR2 as FQNEAQ. This CDR3 spans 21 amino acids.